This T cell receptor (beta chain) was retrieved from a study of cytomegalovirus exposure and HLA in healthy donors (dated by TCRdb to between 2016 and 2019). Background on the whole study: According to an earlier analysis of a few hundred of the donors, about 190 million T cells yielded 120 million or so unique TCR beta sequences and about 300 Gb of sequence data. About 320 gigabases of sequencing data and tens of millions of unique TCR sequences were included in an early release covering about 620 HLA-typed donors. Of the roughly 410 genotyped donors, 70% to 90% were placed in the genetic ancestry cluster associated with self-reported Caucasian donors. The study aimed to test whether cataloging public T cell receptors could reveal signatures of past pathogen exposure. The study used immunosequencing to profile the T cell repertoires of around 600 subjects and linked those repertoires to cytomegalovirus serostatus. In addition to the first cohort of around 670 subjects, a separate validation cohort of 120 different subjects was used. The study combined high-throughput TCR immunosequencing, statistical association of individual TCRs with disease status, and machine learning to predict cytomegalovirus infection status. A later analysis re-analyzed previously published TCR beta repertoires from 550 to 700 donors and added high-resolution HLA genotyping to study TCR occurrence patterns. In the later analysis, no new phenotypic data were used to find candidate immune exposures; instead, reliance was placed on TCR beta sequences and their occurrence across donors. An earlier analysis of 500 to 750 of the donors applied high-throughput TCR beta sequencing to assess whether each TCR beta V gene segment acted as functional or pseudogenic. Donor age, sex, ethnicity and CMV serostatus were compiled together with the repertoire data. A later genetic analysis used genome-wide SNP genotypes for about three fifths of the 666 donors, treating that subset as a discovery cohort. Every discovery cohort repertoire had been produced on one sequencing platform. HLA typing included class I and class II loci at four-digit resolution. Typing coverage differed by locus: A, B, C, DRB1 and DQB1 were typed in about 620-640 donors, DQA1 in 522, DPA1 in around 580, and DPB1 in roughly 450. Because of strong linkage in the cohort, roughly five DR-DQ haplotypes were treated as single units for association and clustering. Across 398 genotyped donors of the cohort, an average of roughly 250,000 unique TCR beta nucleotide sequences per donor were sequenced, and approximately 19% of those sequences were non-productive.

The cohort was made up of 500 to 800 healthy bone marrow donors. Cohort members were all nominally healthy when sampled, although unrecorded immune exposures were likely present. The donor tested CMV seronegative and was one of the 352 seronegative cohort members. Each donor provided a peripheral blood sample, and peripheral blood mononuclear cells were used for TCR beta sequencing. Genomic DNA was extracted from the blood cell samples with the Qiagen DNeasy Blood Extraction Kit. The germline V gene provides CDR1 MGHRA and CDR2 YSYEKL. The CDR3 goes from the cysteine to the phenylalanine over 15 residues. The CDR3 DNA has 45 bases and is translated from base 1. Trimming removed 1 base from V and 2 bases from J, leaving 9 bases between the germline ends. On this clone: Its specific antigen is unknown. Per-base qualities were not stored, and no clone one base away is much larger.

Findings and caveats that apply to the study as a whole: A cluster of highly shared sequence variants was judged likely to be a technical artifact of the sequencing pipeline. In the study, approximately 160 TCR beta chains were listed as associated with cytomegalovirus. When HLA alleles, especially DR and DQ, strongly co-occurred, TCR associations were difficult to assign to individual alleles. Sequencing depth was assumed to be roughly uniform across donors in the presence/absence analyses, though that assumption may not hold. In a later analysis, TCR association rates were found to vary across HLA loci, with the most associated TCRs seen for DRB1 alleles and the fewest for HLA-C alleles. Some IMGT-functional V segments, including TRBV6-2 and TRBV6-3, could not be distinguished by the 87-base-pair reads and were therefore excluded. The authors suggested that the approach could potentially be extended to other disease states and immunological phenotypes. In a later analysis, most CMV-associated TCR beta chains were found to appear HLA-restricted, with HLA associations seemingly driven largely by CMV exposure. CMV serostatus was the only immune exposure information available for the cohort. A further reported finding was that TCR beta sequences accurately predicted the HLA-A and HLA-B alleles for most subjects in the first cohort. In both the original and validation cohorts, the classifier was reported to diagnose cytomegalovirus status with high specificity and sensitivity. Over 15 rarely observed V segments, including chromosome 9 orphons, were excluded from the earlier analysis of about 610 of the donors because counts were too low. Only TCR beta chains were sequenced in this cohort, and the absence of alpha or paired-chain data limited detectable features. In a later genetic analysis, fewer N-insertions in productive TCRs were reported among donors in an Asian-associated ancestry cluster than the approximately 710-donor mean. V-gene and J-gene trimming of TCR beta chains was associated with a missense DCLRE1C variant in a later genetic analysis, and the association was replicated in an independent cohort. In a later analysis, HLA-associated TCR beta chains were found to be more clonally expanded and to have lower generation probabilities than equally common non-associated chains. Because HLA typing was missing for some donors at each locus, association tests included only the typed subset. Most TCR sequences were observed very rarely across donors, whereas some public TCRs were present in many individuals. Broadly in line with IMGT annotations, most TCR beta V segments showed up in productive rearrangements about 90% or about 30% of the time in an earlier analysis of approximately 640 of the donors. In vitro tests confirmed that a few of the cytomegalovirus-associated TCR beta chains recognize cytomegalovirus antigens. Specific HLA alleles were associated with over 15,000 TCR beta sequences at a false discovery rate of 0.05 in a later analysis. A later analysis reported that several top co-occurrence clusters appeared linked to parvovirus B19, influenza, CMV and Epstein-Barr virus. Linkage disequilibrium might explain the correlated functional status among segregating V segments, but an unknown experimental factor could not be ruled out.

Library preparation used the immunoSEQ multiplex PCR assay. A mixture of 60 forward primers for TCR Vbeta segments and 13 reverse primers for TCR Jbeta segments was used in the multiplex PCR. The CDR3 region of rearranged TCR beta genes was amplified from genomic DNA with a multiplex PCR assay. On the Illumina HiSeq System, the amplified TCR beta libraries were sequenced as 87-base-pair reads. The paper's data handling went like this. Across the 700 or so repertoires, a later analysis counted some 80 million unique TCR beta chains, 9.5 million to 12 million of which were shared by at least two donors. Raw reads were error-corrected and collapsed into unique sequences by a nearest-neighbor algorithm in which closely related sequences were merged to remove PCR and sequencing errors. Alignment of CDR3 sequences to IMGT reference sequences was used to assign V, D and J gene segments. For a sequence to be retained, a match of at least six nucleotides was required to both a V gene segment and a J gene segment. A rearrangement was called productive if the CDR3 had no stop codons and remained in frame with V and J, and every other rearrangement was called non-productive. CDR3 was defined by IMGT convention, running from the second conserved V-encoded cysteine to the conserved J-encoded phenylalanine. Sequences without an unambiguous match to a single V gene segment were excluded from the earlier analysis of almost 600 of the donors. In an earlier analysis of roughly 600 of the donors, a V segment was called functional when productive rearrangements were above 56.7%, and segregating when the standard deviation between donors exceeded 5%. A statistical classification framework was built to diagnose cytomegalovirus status from the catalog of TCR beta chain sequences. In a later analysis, V and J genes were assigned by comparing TCR nucleotide sequences against IMGT/GENE-DB human TR gene sequences. Using the TCRdist pipeline, a later analysis assigned CDR3 sequences along with most-parsimonious VDJ recombination scenarios. In a later analysis, each TCR beta chain was defined by its CDR3 amino acid sequence together with its V-gene family, and reads lacking a unique V-gene family were excluded. As a way to deal with suspected cross-contamination and a sequencing artifact, a later analysis dropped hundreds of nucleotide sequences that were highly shared and had low generation probability. In a later analysis, a clonal expansion index was calculated for each public chain from normalized within-repertoire ranks of inferred template counts. A later analysis computed generation probabilities with a VDJ recombination model fitted to out-of-frame rearrangements, and checked the results against IGoR. Hypergeometric tests were used in a later analysis to score TCR-TCR, TCR-HLA and TCR-CMV co-occurrence, with a repertoire-size bias correction applied to the TCR pairs. In a later analysis, false discovery rates were estimated by permuting HLA or CMV assignments 20 times. In a later analysis, co-occurring TCRs were grouped using DBSCAN, and TCRdist sequence similarity was added for clustering within HLA-allele-positive subsets. For co-occurrence clustering, repertoires with fewer than 30,000 or more than 120,000 public chains were excluded, along with 4 to 6 repertoires with anomalous nucleotide sharing. TCRdb mirrors the immuneACCESS table, restricted to in-frame sequences. Some clones are absent from its copies; in checked studies, under half trace to an unresolved V gene, and the reason for the others is unknown. That table gives V, J and clone size, and the DNA gave D and trimming. The sample records about 150,000 clones, nearly 80% of which are singletons. Roughly 0.7% of the sample is taken by the ten largest.

The TCR originated in a male donor in good health and CMV-seronegative. The chain links TRBV4-1 with TRBJ2-1; the D gene is not confidently resolved. Sample: PBMCs. The CDR3 here reads CASSQVMTAYNEQFF. The nucleotides read TGCGCCAGCAGCCAAGTTATGACTGCCTACAATGAGCAGTTCTTC.